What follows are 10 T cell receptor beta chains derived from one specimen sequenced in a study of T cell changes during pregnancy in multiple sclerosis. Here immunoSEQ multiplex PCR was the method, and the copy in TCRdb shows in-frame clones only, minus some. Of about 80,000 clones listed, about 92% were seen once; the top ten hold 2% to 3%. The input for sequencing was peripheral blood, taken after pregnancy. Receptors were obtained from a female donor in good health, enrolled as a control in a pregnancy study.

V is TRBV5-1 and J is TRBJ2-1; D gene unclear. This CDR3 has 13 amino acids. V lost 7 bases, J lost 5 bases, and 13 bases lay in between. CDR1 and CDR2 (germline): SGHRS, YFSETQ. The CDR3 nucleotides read TGCGCCAGCGGGCTTGGTGTGAACAATGAGCAGTTCTTC. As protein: CASGLGVNNEQFF.

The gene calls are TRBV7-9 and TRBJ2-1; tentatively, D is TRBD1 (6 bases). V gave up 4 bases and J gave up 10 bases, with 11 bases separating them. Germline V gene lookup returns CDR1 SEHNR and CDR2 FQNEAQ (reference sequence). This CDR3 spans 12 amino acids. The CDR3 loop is CASSSPGEEQFF. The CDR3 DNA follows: TGTGCCAGCAGCTCCCCAGGGGAGGAGCAGTTCTTC.

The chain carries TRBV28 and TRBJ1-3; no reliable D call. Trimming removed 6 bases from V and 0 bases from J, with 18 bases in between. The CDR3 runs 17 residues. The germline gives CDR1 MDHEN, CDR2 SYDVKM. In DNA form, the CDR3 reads TGTGCCAGCAGCCTATCAACATCAGGAGGCTCTGGAAACACCATATATTTT. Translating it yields CASSLSTSGGSGNTIYF.

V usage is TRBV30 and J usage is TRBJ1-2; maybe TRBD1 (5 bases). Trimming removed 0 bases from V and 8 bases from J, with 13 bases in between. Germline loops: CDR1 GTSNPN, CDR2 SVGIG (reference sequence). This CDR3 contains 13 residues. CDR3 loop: CAWSVGPGGGYTF. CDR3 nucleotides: TGTGCCTGGAGTGTGGGGCCTGGGGGGGGCTACACCTTC.

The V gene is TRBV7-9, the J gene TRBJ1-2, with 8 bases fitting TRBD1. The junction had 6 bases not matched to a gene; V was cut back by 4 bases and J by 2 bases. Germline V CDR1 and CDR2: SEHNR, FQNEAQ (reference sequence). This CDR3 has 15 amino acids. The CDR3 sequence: CASSSQAGGNYGYTF. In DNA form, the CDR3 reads TGTGCCAGCAGCTCCCAGGCAGGGGGCAACTATGGCTACACCTTC.

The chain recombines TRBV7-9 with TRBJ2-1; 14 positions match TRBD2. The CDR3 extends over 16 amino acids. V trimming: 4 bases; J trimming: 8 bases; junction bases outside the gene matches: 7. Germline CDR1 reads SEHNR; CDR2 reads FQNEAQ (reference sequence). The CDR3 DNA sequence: TGTGCCAGCAGCTCGACTAGCGGGAGGGGTTTCGATGAGCAGTTCTTC. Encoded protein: CASSSTSGRGFDEQFF.

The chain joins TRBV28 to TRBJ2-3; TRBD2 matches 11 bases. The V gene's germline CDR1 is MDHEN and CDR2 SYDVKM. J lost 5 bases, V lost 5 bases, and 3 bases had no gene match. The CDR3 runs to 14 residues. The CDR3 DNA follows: TGTGCCAGCAGTCTTGGGACTAGCGGAGATACGCAGTATTTT. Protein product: CASSLGTSGDTQYF.

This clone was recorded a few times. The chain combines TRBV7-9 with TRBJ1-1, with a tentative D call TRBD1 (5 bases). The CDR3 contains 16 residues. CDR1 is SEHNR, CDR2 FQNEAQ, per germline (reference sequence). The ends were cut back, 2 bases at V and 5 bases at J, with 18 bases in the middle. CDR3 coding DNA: TGTGCCAGCAGCTTAACGCCGGGGGGGATGAGTACTGAAGCTTTCTTT. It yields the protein CASSLTPGGMSTEAFF.

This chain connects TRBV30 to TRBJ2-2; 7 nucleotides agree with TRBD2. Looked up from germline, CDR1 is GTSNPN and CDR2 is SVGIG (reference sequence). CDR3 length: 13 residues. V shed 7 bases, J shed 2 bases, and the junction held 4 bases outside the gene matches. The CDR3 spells CASKRGNTGELFF. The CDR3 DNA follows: TGTGCCTCTAAGCGGGGAAACACCGGGGAGCTGTTTTTT.

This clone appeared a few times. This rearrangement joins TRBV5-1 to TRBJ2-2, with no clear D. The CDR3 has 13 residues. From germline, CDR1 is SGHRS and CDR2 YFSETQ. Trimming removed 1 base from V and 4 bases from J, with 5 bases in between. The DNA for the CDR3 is TGCGCCAGCAGCTTGTCGGGCACCGGGGAGCTGTTTTTT. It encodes CASSLSGTGELFF.